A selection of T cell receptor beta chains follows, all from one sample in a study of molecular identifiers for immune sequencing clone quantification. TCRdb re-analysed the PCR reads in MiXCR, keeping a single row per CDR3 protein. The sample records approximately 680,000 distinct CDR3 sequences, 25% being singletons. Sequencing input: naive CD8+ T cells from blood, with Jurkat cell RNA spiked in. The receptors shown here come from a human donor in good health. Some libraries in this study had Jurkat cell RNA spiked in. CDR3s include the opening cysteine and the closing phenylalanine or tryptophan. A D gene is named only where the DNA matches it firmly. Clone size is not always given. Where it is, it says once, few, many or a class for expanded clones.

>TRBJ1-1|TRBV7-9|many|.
TGTGCCAGCAGCCCCCCGGGGGCTGGGCCTGAAGCTTTCTTT
CASSPPGAGPEAFF
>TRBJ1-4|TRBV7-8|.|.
TGTGCCAGCAGCTTATCGGGGGAAAAACTGATTTTT
CASSLSGEKLIF
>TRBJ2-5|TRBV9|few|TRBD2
TGTGCCAGCAGCGTAGGGACTAGCGGGACTGGAGAGACCCAGTACTTC
CASSVGTSGTGETQYF
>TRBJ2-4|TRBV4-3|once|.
TGCGCCAGCAGCCAAGATAGCTCATCGGGGCTGGAGGGGCACATTCAGTACTTC
CASSQDSSSGLEGHIQYF
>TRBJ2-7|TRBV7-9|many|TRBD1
TGTGCCAGCAGCTCTACAGGGGCCGACCTCTACGAGCAGTACTTC
CASSSTGADLYEQYF
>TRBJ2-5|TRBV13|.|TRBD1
TGTGCCAGCAGCTCACAGGGGGCGGGGCAAGAGACCCAGTACTTC
CASSSQGAGQETQYF
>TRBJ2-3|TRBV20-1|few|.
TGCAGTGCTACGGACTCAAGCACAGATACGCAGTATTTT
CSATDSSTDTQYF
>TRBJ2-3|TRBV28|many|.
TGTGCCAGCAGTGAAACTATAAGCACAGATACGCAGTATTTT
CASSETISTDTQYF
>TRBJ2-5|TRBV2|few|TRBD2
TGTGCCAGCAGTGAAAGTTTGGCGGGAGGGCCCCAAGAGACCCAGTACTTC
CASSESLAGGPQETQYF
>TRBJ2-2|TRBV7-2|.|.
TGTGCCAGCAGCTCACCGGGCAAAGCGCCGGACGTGGACACCGGGGAGCTGTTTTTT
CASSSPGKAPDVDTGELFF
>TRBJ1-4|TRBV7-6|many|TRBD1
TGTGCCAGCAGGGAAACAGGGGGCCAGAATGAAAAACTGTTTTTT
CASRETGGQNEKLFF
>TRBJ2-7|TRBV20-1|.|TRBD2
TGCAGTGCCGCCGGGGGGGCCTACGAGCAGTACTTC
CSAAGGAYEQYF
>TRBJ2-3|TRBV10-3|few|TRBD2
TGTGCCATCCTCGGGACTAGTCCAGATACGCAGTATTTT
CAILGTSPDTQYF
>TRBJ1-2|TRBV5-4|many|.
TGTGCCAGCAGCCAGACAGACAACTATGGCTACACCTTC
CASSQTDNYGYTF
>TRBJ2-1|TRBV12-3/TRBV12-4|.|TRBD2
TGTGCCAGCACCACTAGCGGGAGGAGAGATGAGCAGTTCTTC
CASTTSGRRDEQFF
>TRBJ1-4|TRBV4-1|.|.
TGCGCCAGCAGCCAAGACCGGACAGCTTTGGAAAAACTGTTTTTT
CASSQDRTALEKLFF
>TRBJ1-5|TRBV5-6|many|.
TGTGCCAGCAGCTTGGCAGGGGTCCAGCCCCAGCATTTT
CASSLAGVQPQHF
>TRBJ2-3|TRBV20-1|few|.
TGCAGTGCTAGAGATTTAACAGGTTGGACAGATACGCAGTATTTT
CSARDLTGWTDTQYF
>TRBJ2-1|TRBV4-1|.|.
TGCGCCAGCAGCCAGCAGTCGGGACTCTGGTACAATGAGCAGTTCTTC
CASSQQSGLWYNEQFF
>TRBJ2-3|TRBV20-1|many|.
TGCAGTGCTAGGTCGGGATACACAGATACGCAGTATTTT
CSARSGYTDTQYF
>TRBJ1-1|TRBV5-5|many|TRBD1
TGTGCCAGCAGCCCCGGACAGGGCAAGTTTCCTGAAGCTTTCTTT
CASSPGQGKFPEAFF
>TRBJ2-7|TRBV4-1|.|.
TGCGCCAGCAGCCAAGAACGAGGACAGACCTACGAGCAGTACTTC
CASSQERGQTYEQYF
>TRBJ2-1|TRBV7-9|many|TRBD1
TGTGCCAGCAGCTTAGACAGGGGATACAATGAGCAGTTCTTC
CASSLDRGYNEQFF
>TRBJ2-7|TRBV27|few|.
TGTGCCAGCAGTTTGTCCGGGACCATGTCCTACGAGCAGTACTTC
CASSLSGTMSYEQYF
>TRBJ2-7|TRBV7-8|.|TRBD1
TGTGCCAGCCGGCCCGGGACAGGCGAATACGCGCAGTACTTC
CASRPGTGEYAQYF
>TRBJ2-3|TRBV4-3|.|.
TGCGTCAGCAGCCAAGATCTGAGGGGGGGGGCAGATACGCAGTATTTT
CVSSQDLRGGADTQYF
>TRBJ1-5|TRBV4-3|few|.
TGCGCCAGCAGCCAGGGATTCACTAGCAATCAGCCCCAGCATTTT
CASSQGFTSNQPQHF
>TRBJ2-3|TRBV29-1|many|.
TGCAGCGTTGAAGAAGGGCCAGATACGCAGTATTTT
CSVEEGPDTQYF
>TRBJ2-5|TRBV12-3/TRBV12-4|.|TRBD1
TGTGCCAGCAGTTTTCCCCAAGGGACAGGGCAACGGGAGACCCAGTACTTC
CASSFPQGTGQRETQYF
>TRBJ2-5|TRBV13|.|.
TGTGCCAGCAGCTCCGATTCCCGGCAAGCTCAGTACTTC
CASSSDSRQAQYF
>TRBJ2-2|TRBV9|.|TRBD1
TGTGCCAGCAGCGTAGTGGTCGGGACAGGGCTCACCGGGGAGCTGTTTTTT
CASSVVVGTGLTGELFF
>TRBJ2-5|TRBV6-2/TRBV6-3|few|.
TGTGCCAGCAGTTACCTCTTGGGCCAAGAGACCCAGTACTTC
CASSYLLGQETQYF
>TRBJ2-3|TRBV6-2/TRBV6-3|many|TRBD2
TGTGCCAGCAGTACCAGACTAGCGGCCCCTATGGATACGCAGTATTTT
CASSTRLAAPMDTQYF
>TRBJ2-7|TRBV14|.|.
TGTGCCAGCAGCCAAGGTTTCGGGGGCTACGAGCGGTACTTC
CASSQGFGGYERYF
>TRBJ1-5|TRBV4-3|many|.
TGCGCCAGCAGCCAACGAACGGGTCGGCGCAATCAGCCCCAGCATTTT
CASSQRTGRRNQPQHF
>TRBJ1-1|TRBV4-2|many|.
TGTGCCAGCAGCCAAGATGAGAGGGGGGTGAACACTGAAGCTTTCTTT
CASSQDERGVNTEAFF
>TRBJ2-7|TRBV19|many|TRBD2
TGTGCCAGTAGCACCAGCGGGAGAGGGTACGAGCAGTACTTC
CASSTSGRGYEQYF
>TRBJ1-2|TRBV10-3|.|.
TGTGCCATCAGTGAGTCGAACAGCTATGGCTACACCTTC
CAISESNSYGYTF
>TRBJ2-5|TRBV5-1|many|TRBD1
TGCGCCAGCAGCACTTGGACAGGGGGCTGGGAGACCCAGTACTTC
CASSTWTGGWETQYF
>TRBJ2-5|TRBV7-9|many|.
TGTGCCAGCAGCTTAGGCCTGACAGGCAAAGAGACCCAGTACTTC
CASSLGLTGKETQYF
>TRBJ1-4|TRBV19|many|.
TGTGCCAGTAGTACCGACAGGCTTAAGGAAAAACTGTTTTTT
CASSTDRLKEKLFF
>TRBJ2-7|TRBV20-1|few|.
TGCAGTGCTTTGGACCCCGGGTCGACCTCCTACGAGCAGTACTTC
CSALDPGSTSYEQYF